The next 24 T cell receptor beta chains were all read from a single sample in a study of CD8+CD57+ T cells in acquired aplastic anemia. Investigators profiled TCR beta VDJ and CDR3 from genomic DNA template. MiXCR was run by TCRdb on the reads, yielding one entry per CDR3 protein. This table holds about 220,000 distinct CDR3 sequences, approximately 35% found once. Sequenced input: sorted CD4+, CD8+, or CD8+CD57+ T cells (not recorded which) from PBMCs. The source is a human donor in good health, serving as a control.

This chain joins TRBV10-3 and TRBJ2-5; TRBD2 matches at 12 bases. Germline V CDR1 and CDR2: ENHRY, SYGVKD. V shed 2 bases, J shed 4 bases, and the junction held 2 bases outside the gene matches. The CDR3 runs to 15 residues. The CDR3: CAISEATSGRETQYF. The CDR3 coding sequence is TGTGCCATCAGTGAGGCGACTAGCGGGAGAGAGACCCAGTACTTC.

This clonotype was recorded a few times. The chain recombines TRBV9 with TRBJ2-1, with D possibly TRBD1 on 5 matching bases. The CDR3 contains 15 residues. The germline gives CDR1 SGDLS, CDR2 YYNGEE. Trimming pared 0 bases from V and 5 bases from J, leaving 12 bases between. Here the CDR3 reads CASSVVAQGNNEQFF. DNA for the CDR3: TGTGCCAGCAGCGTAGTAGCCCAGGGAAACAATGAGCAGTTCTTC.

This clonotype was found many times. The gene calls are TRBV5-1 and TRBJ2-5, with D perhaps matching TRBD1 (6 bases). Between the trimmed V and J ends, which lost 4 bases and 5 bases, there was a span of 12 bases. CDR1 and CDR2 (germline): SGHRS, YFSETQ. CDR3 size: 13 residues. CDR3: CASSDGQLETQYF. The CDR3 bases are TGCGCCAGCAGCGACGGACAGTTGGAGACCCAGTACTTC.

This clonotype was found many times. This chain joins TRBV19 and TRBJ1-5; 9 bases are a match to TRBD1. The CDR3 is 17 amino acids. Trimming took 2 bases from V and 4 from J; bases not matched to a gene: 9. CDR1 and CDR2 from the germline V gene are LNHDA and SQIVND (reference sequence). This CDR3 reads CASSIQDRGVINQPQHF. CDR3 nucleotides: TGTGCCAGTAGTATACAGGACAGGGGCGTAATAAATCAGCCCCAGCATTTT.

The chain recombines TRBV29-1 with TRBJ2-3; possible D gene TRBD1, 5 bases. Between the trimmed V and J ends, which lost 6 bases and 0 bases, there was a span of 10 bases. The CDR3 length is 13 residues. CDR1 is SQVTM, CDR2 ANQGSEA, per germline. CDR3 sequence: CSVVWGSTDTQYF. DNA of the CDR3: TGCAGCGTAGTGTGGGGCAGCACAGATACGCAGTATTTT.

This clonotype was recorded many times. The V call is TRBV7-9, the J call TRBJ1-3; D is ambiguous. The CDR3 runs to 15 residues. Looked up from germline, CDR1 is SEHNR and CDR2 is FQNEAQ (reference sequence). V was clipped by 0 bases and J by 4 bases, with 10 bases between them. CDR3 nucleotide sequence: TGTGCCAGCAGCTTAGCGGGGAGATCCGGAAACACCATATATTTT. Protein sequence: CASSLAGRSGNTIYF.

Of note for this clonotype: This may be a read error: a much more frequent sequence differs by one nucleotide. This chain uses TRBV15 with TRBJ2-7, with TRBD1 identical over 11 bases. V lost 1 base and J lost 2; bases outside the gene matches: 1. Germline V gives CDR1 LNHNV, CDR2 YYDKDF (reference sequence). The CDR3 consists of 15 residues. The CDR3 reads CATSRGTGGPYEQYF. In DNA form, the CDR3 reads TGTGCCACCAGCAGAGGGACAGGGGGCCCCTACGAGCAGTACTTC. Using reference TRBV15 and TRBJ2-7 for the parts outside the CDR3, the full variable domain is DAMVIQNPRYQVTQFGKPVTLSCSQTLNHNVMYWYQQKSSQAPKLLFHYYDKDFNNEADTPDNFQSRRPNTSFCFLDIRSPGLGDTAMYLCATSRGTGGPYEQYFGPGTRLTVT.

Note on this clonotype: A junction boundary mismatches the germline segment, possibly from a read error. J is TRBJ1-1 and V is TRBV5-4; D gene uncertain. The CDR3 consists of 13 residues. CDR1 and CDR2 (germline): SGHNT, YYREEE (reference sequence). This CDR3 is CASRRALNTEACF. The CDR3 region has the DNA TGTGCCAGCAGACGGGCCCTGAACACTGAAGCTTGCTTT.

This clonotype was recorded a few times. Here the CDR3 reads CATSRDNRARYNEQFF. CDR3 DNA: TGTGCCACCAGCAGAGATAACAGGGCGCGTTACAATGAGCAGTTCTTC. The J gene is TRBJ2-1, the V gene TRBV15; possibly TRBD1 for D (6 bases). Trimming took 0 bases from V and 4 from J, leaving 13 bases between them. The CDR3 is made up of 16 amino acids. CDR1 is LNHNV and CDR2 is YYDKDF in the germline V gene (reference sequence).

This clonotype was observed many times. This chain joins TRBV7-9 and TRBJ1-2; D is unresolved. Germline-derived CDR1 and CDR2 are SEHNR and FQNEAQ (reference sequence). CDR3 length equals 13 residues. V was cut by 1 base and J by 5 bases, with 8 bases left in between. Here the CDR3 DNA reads TGTGCCAGCAGCTTAGAGACGGCTTATGGCTACACCTTC. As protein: CASSLETAYGYTF.

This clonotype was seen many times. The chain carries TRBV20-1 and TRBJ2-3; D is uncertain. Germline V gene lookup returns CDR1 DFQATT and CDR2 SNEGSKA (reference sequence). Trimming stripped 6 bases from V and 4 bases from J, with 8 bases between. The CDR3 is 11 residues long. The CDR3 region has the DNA TGCAGTGCGACTCATGCAGATACGCAGTATTTT. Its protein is CSATHADTQYF.

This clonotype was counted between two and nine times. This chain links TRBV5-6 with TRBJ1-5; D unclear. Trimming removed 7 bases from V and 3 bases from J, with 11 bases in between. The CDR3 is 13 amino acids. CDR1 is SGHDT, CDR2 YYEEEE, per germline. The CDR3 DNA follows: TGTGCCAGCGCGACGGGCCCCAATCAGCCCCAGCATTTT. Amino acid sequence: CASATGPNQPQHF. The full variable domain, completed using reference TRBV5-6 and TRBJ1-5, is DAGVTQSPTHLIKTRGQQVTLRCSPKSGHDTVSWYQQALGQGPQFIFQYYEEEERQRGNFPDRFSGHQFPNYSSELNVNALLLGDSALYLCASATGPNQPQHFGDGTRLSIL.

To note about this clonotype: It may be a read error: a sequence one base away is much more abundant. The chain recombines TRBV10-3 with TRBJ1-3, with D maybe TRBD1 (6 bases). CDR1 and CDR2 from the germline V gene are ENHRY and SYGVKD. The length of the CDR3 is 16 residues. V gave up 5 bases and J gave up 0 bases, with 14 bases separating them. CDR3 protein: CAISRTEPFSGNTIYF. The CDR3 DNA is TGTGCCATCAGTCGGACAGAGCCTTTCTCTGGAAACACCATATATTTT.

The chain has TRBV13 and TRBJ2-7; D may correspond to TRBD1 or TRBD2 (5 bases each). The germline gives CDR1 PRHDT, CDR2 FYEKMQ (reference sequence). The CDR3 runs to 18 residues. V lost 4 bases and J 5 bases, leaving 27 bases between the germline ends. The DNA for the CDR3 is TGTGCCAGCAGCTCCAGGCATGGACGATTCCGGGGCGTCGACGAGCAGTACTTC. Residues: CASSSRHGRFRGVDEQYF.

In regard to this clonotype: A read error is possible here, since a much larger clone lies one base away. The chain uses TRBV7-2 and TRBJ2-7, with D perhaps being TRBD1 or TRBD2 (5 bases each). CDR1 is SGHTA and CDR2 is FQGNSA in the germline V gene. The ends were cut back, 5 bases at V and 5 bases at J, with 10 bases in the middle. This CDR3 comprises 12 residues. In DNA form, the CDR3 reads TGTGCCAGCAGCCTCGGGGCTGACGAGCAGTACTTC. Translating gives CASSLGADEQYF.

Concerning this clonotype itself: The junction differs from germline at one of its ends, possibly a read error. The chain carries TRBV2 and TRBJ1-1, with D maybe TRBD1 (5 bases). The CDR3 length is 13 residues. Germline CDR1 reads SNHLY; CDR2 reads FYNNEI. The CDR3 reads CASRRDGLLEAFF. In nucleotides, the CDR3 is TGTGCCAGCAGGAGGGACGGCCTCCTTGAAGCCTTCTTT.

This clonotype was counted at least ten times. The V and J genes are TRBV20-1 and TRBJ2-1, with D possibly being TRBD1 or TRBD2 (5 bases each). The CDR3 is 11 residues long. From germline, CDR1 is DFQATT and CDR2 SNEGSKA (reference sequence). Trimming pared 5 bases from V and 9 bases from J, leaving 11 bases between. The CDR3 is CSALRGVEQFF. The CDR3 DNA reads TGCAGTGCTCTTAGGGGAGTTGAGCAGTTCTTC.

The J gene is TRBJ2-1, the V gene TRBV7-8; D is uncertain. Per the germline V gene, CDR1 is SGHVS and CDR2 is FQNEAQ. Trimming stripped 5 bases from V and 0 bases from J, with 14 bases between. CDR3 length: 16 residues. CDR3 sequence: CASSLRSASSYNEQFF. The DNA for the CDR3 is TGTGCCAGCAGCCTTCGGAGTGCGAGCTCCTACAATGAGCAGTTCTTC.

CDR3 DNA sequence: TGTGCCAGCAGCTTTACAGGGGCTAATGATTCACCCCTCCACTTT. Encoded protein: CASSFTGANDSPLHF. This sequence joins TRBV7-8 and TRBJ1-6; 7 nucleotides match TRBD1. V trimming: 3 bases; J trimming: 8 bases; junction bases outside the gene matches: 7. The length of the CDR3 is 15 residues. CDR1 SGHVS and CDR2 FQNEAQ come from the germline V gene. The full variable domain, its missing parts supplied by reference TRBV7-8 and TRBJ1-6, is GAGVSQSPRYKVAKRGQDVALRCDPISGHVSLFWYQQALGQGPEFLTYFQNEAQLDKSGLPSDRFFAERPEGSVSTLKIQRTQQEDSAVYLCASSFTGANDSPLHFGNGTRLTVT.

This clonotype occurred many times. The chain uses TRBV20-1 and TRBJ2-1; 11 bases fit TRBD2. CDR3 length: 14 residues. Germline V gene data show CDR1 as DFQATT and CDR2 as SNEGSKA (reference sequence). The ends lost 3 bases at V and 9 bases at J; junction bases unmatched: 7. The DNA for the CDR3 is TGCAGTGCTAGGAGCCTAGCGGGGGGTGTTGAGCAGTTCTTC. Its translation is CSARSLAGGVEQFF.

The CDR3 region is CASSLGGVTHNEQFF. The CDR3 DNA reads TGTGCCAGCAGCTTGGGGGGGGTAACCCACAATGAGCAGTTCTTC. This rearrangement joins TRBV5-4 to TRBJ2-1; D possibly corresponds to TRBD2 (6 bases). Germline V gene lookup returns CDR1 SGHNT and CDR2 YYREEE (reference sequence). The CDR3 totals 15 residues. With 0 bases removed from V and 5 bases from J, the gap between germline ends came to 12 bases.

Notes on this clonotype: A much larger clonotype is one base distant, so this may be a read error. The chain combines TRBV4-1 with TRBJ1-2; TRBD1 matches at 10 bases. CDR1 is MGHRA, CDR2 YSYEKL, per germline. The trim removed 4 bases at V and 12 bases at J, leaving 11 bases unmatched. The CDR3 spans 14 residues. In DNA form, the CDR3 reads TGCGCCAGCAGCCTGCCGGGACAGGGGAAGGGCCACACCTTC. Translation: CASSLPGQGKGHTF.

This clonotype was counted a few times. The CDR3 is CASSLTGSFTEAFF. As DNA, the CDR3 is TGTGCCAGCAGTTTGACAGGGTCGTTTACTGAAGCTTTCTTT. The chain joins TRBV12-3 or TRBV12-4 to TRBJ1-1; 7 nucleotides align to TRBD1. V lost 3 bases and J lost 5; bases outside the gene matches: 6. This CDR3 is 14 amino acids long.

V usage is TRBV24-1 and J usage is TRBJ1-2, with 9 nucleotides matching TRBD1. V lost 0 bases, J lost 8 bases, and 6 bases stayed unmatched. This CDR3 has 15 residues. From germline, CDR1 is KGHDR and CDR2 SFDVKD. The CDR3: CATSDLPGQGRGYTF. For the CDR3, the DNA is TGTGCCACCAGTGATTTGCCTGGACAGGGGCGCGGCTACACCTTC.